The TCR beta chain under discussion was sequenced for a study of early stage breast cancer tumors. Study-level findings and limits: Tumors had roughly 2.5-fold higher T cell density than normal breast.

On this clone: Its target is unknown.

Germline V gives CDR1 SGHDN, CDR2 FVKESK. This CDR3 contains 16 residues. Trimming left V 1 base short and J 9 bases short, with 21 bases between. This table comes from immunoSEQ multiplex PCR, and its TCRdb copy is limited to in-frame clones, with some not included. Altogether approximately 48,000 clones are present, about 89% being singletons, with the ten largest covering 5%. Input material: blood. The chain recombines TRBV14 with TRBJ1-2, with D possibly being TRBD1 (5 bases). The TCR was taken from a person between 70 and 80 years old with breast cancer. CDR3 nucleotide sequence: TGTGCCAGCAGCCAAGGGGTATTTACAGGTTCGGTCAGCTACACCTTC. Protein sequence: CASSQGVFTGSVSYTF.